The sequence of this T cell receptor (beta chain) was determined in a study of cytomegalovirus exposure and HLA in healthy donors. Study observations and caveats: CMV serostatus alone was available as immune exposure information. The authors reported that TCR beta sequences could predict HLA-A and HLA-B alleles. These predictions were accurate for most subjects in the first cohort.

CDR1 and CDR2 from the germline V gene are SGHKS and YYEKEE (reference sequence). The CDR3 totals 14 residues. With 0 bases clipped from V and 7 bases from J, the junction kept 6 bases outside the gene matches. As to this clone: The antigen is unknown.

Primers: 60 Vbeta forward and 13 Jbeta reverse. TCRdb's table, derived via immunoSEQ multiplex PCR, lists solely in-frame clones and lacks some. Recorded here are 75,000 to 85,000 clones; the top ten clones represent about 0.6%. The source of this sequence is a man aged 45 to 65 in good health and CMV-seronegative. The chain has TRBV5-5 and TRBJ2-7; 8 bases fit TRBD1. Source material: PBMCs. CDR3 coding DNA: TGTGCCAGCAGCTTGGGTGGACAGGGCGGGGAGCAGTACTTC. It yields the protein CASSLGGQGGEQYF.